Below are 2 T cell receptor beta chains sequenced from a single sample in a study of shared T cell receptors in the human thymus (dated by TCRdb to about 2021). Library preparation was by the immunoSEQ multiplex PCR assay. TCRdb's version of the immuneACCESS table is confined to in-frame rearrangements and falls short of the full clone set. An unresolved V gene accounts for under half of the shortfall where checked; the remainder is of unknown origin. This sample has some 640,000 clones in its table, and around 87% of those were observed once. 0.009% to 0.0095% of the sample comes from the top ten. The same specimen was also included in a second study, on human thymus T cells.

Sequencing was carried out using thymocytes. These receptors originate from a boy in the first two years of life with a congenital heart defect. Donor details come from another sample of the same person, matched by shared clones.

This chain links TRBV5-6 with TRBJ1-2; D is undetermined. Trimming left V 4 bases short and J 7 bases short, with 17 bases between. The CDR3 is 14 amino acids. Per germline, CDR1 SGHDT and CDR2 YYEEEE. The CDR3 sequence: CASSLLQELVGYTF. In nucleotides, the CDR3 is TGTGCCAGCAGCCTCCTTCAAGAGCTAGTTGGCTACACCTTC.

This chain uses TRBV7-2 with TRBJ1-5; 8 bases are a match to TRBD1. With 2 bases clipped from V and 5 bases from J, the junction kept 17 bases outside the gene matches. Germline V lookup: CDR1 SGHTA, CDR2 FQGNSA. CDR3 length equals 19 residues. The CDR3 is CASSLKPEEGGQDDQPQHF. CDR3 coding DNA: TGTGCCAGCAGCTTAAAGCCTGAAGAGGGGGGACAGGACGATCAGCCCCAGCATTTT.